The table lists the clone carrying this T cell receptor (beta chain) with a count of one. The entry originates in a study of blood T cell repertoires in COVID-19. As for the study in general: COVID-19 samples from acute and convalescent phases originated in the United States, Italy and Spain. T cells, B-cell-depleted T cells, or PBMCs supplied cDNA or gDNA.

Authors' analysis steps: For nucleated cells, counts were estimated from reference gene primer amplification. Clones were sequenced by immunoSEQ multiplex PCR, and TCRdb holds only the in-frame ones, with some missing. V, J and clone size are taken as reported in that table, and D and trimming were inferred from the DNA itself. The data show fewer than 250,000 clones, with roughly nine tenths seen just once and just over 0.7% held by the top ten. This sequence originates from a man in his forties with acute or convalescent COVID-19. The specimen was peripheral blood.

CDR3 sequence reads: CASSQVRLAGRETQYF. The CDR3 coding sequence is TGCGCCAGCAGCCAAGTAAGACTAGCGGGGAGGGAGACCCAGTACTTC. The rearrangement links TRBV4-1 to TRBJ2-5, with TRBD2 matching 11 bases. The CDR3 extends over 16 amino acids. Trimming at V came to 1 base and at J to 5 bases, leaving 6 bases not matched to a gene. Germline CDR1 MGHRA, CDR2 YSYEKL.